This T cell receptor beta chain derives from a study of T cell responses to AZD1222 COVID-19 vaccine. Notes on the study in general: Repertoires were obtained only post-peak T cell response.

The data were produced by immunoSEQ multiplex PCR, yet TCRdb's version contains in-frame clones alone and is incomplete. The top ten hold about 0.9% of the sample, which has some 170,000 clones, 85% to 95% seen once. Note on this clone: What it binds is not known.

This clonotype originated in an adult in good health. Source: peripheral blood, taken on day 0 of AZD1222 vaccination.

As DNA, the CDR3 is TGTGCCAGCAGAGCCGGACATAATAGCAATCAGCCCCAGCATTTT. Translation gives CASRAGHNSNQPQHF. J is TRBJ1-5 and V is TRBV6-5; D is possibly TRBD1 (5 bases). The CDR3 is made up of 15 amino acids. V lost 6 bases to trimming and J lost 0 bases, with 12 bases between them. CDR1 is MNHEY, CDR2 SVGAGI, per germline.